This entry is about one TCR beta chain. The data originate from a study of cytomegalovirus exposure and HLA in healthy donors. Trimming removed 1 base at V and 2 bases at J, with 16 bases between. This CDR3 spans 17 amino acids. CDR1 and CDR2 (germline): SGHTA, FQGNSA. Researchers ran the PCR with 60 Vbeta and 13 Jbeta primers. TCRdb keeps only in-frame clones here, not all; method: immunoSEQ multiplex PCR. The table shows about 240,000 clones, with 70% to 90% occurring only once. This TCR was recovered from a woman aged 55-69 years in good health and CMV-seropositive. The source material was PBMCs. The chain carries TRBV7-2 and TRBJ2-3, with D uncertain. In nucleotides, the CDR3 is TGTGCCAGCAGCTTAGGTACCAAGCTGGGCTTCACAGATACGCAGTATTTT. The encoded protein is CASSLGTKLGFTDTQYF. The whole variable domain, filled in from reference TRBV7-2 and TRBJ2-3, reads GAGVSQSPSNKVTEKGKDVELRCDPISGHTALYWYRQSLGQGLEFLIYFQGNSAPDKSGLPSDRFSAERTGGSVSTLTIQRTQQEDSAVYLCASSLGTKLGFTDTQYFGPGTRLTVL.